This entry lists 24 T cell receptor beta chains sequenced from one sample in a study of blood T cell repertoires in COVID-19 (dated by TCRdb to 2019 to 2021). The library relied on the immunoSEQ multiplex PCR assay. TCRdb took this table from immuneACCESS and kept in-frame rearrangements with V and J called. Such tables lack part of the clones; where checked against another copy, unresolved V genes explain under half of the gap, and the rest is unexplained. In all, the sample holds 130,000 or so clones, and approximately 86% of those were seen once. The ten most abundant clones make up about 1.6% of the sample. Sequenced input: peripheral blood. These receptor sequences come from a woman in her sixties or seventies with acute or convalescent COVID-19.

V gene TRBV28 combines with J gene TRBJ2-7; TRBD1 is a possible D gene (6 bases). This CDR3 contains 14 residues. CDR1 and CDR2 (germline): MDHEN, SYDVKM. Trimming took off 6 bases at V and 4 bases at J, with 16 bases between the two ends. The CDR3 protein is CASRTSGQVYEQYF. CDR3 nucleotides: TGTGCCAGCAGAACCTCGGGACAAGTATACGAGCAGTACTTC.

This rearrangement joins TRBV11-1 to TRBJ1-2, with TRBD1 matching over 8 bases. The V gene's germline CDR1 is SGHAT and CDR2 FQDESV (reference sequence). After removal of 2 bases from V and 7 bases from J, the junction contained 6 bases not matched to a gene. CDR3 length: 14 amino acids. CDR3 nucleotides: TGTGCCAGCAGCTTAACAGGGGGAGGAGGTGGCTACACCTTC. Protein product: CASSLTGGGGGYTF.

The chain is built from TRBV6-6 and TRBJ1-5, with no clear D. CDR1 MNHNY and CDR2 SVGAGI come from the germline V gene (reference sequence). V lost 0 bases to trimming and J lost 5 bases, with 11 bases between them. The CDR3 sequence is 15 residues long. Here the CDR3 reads CASSYSRSSDQPQHF. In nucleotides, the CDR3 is TGTGCCAGCAGTTACTCGAGAAGTTCCGATCAGCCCCAGCATTTT.

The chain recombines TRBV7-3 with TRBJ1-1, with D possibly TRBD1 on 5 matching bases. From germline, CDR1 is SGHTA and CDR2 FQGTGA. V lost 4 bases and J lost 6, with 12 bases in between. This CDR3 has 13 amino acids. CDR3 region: CASSYRQSAEAFF. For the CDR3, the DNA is TGTGCCAGCAGCTACAGACAGAGTGCTGAAGCTTTCTTT.

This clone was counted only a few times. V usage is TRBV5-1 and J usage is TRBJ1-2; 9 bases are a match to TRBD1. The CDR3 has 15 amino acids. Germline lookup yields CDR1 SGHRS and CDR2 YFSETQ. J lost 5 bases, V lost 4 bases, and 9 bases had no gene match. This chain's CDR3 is CASSGGRDRAYGYTF. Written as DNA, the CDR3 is TGCGCCAGCAGCGGAGGGAGGGACAGGGCGTATGGCTACACCTTC.

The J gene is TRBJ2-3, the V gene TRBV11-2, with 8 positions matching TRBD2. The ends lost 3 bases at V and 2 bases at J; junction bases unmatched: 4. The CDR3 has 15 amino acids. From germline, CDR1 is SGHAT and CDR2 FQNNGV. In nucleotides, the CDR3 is TGTGCCAGCAGCTTGAGCGGGGGCCACACAGATACGCAGTATTTT. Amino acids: CASSLSGGHTDTQYF.

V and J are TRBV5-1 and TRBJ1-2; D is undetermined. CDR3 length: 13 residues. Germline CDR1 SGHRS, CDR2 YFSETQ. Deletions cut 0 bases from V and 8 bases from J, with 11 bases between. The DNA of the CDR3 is TGCGCCAGCAGCTTGGATTCTTTGGGCGGCTACACCTTC. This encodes CASSLDSLGGYTF.

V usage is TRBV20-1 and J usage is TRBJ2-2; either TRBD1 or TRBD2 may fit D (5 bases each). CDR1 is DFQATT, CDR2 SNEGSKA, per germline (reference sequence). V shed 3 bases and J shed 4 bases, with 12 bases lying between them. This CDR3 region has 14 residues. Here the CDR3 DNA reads TGCAGTGCTAGTGCGGGTCAGGGCACCGGGGAGCTGTTTTTT. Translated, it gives CSASAGQGTGELFF.

Written as DNA, the CDR3 is TGTGCCGGACGGGGGGGCCTAAACACCGGGGAGCTGTTTTTT. Translation gives CAGRGGLNTGELFF. The genes are TRBV30 and TRBJ2-2; 8 nucleotides match TRBD2. J was trimmed by 2 bases and V by 8 bases; bases with no gene match: 7. The germline V gene has CDR1 GTSNPN and CDR2 SVGIG (reference sequence). The CDR3 has 14 residues. Full variable domain (rest looked up from reference TRBV30 and TRBJ2-2): SQTIHQWPATLVQPVGSPLSLECTVEGTSNPNLYWYRQAAGRGLQLLFYSVGIGQISSEVPQNLSASRPQDRQFILSSKKLLLSDSGFYLCAGRGGLNTGELFFGEGSRLTVL.

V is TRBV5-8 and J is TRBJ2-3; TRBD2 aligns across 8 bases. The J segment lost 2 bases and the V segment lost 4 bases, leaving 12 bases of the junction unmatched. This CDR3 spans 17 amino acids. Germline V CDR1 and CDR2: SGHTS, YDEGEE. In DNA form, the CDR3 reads TGTGCCAGCAGCCCTACTAGCGGCCCGGTTCTCACAGATACGCAGTATTTT. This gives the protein CASSPTSGPVLTDTQYF.

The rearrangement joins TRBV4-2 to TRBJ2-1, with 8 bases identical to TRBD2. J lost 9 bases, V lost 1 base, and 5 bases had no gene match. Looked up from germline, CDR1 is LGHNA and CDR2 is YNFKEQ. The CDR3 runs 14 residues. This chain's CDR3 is CASSQASGGAEQFF. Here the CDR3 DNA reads TGTGCCAGCAGCCAAGCTTCGGGGGGGGCTGAGCAGTTCTTC.

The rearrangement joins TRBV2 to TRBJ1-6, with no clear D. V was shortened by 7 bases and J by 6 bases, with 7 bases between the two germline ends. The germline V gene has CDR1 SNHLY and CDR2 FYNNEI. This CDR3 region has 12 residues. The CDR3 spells CASTLFNSPLHF. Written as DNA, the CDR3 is TGTGCCAGCACCCTCTTTAATTCACCCCTCCACTTT.

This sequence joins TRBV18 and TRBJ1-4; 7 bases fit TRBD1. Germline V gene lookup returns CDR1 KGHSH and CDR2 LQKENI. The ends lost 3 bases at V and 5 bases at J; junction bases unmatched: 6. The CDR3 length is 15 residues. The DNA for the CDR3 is TGTGCCAGCTCACCTCCGGGACAGAAAAATGAAAAACTGTTTTTT. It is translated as CASSPPGQKNEKLFF.

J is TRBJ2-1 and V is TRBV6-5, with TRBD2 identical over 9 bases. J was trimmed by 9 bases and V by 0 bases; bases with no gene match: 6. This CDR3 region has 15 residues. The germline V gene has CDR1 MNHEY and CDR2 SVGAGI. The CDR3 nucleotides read TGTGCCAGCAGTTACTCGGTAGCGGGGGATAGTGAGCAGTTCTTC. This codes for CASSYSVAGDSEQFF.

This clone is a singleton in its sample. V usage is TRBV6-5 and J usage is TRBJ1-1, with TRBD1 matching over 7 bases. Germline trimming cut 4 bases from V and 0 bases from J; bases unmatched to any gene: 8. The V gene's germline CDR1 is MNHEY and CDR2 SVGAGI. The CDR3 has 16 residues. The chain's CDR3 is CASSFTRDSLNTEAFF. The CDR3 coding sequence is TGTGCCAGCAGTTTTACCCGGGACAGCCTGAACACTGAAGCTTTCTTT.

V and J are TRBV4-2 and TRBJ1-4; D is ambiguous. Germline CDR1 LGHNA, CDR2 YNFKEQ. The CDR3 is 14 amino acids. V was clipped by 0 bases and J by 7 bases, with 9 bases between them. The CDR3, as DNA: TGTGCCAGCAGCCAAGAAAGGCGACTTGAAAAACTGTTTTTT. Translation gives CASSQERRLEKLFF.

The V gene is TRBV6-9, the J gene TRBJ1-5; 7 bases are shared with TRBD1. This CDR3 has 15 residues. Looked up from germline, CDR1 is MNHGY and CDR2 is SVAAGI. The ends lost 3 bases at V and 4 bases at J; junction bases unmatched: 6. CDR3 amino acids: CASSYPGTVNQPQHF. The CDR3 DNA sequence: TGTGCCAGCAGTTACCCCGGGACAGTGAATCAGCCCCAGCATTTT.

As DNA, the CDR3 is TGTGCCAGCAGTAGGTCGGCCTCAGGGGAGCAGTACTTC. Translated, it gives CASSRSASGEQYF. This rearrangement joins TRBV6-5 to TRBJ2-7, with D possibly matching TRBD1 (5 bases). The germline V and J ends were trimmed by 5 bases and 7 bases, with 15 bases remaining between them. Germline CDR1 MNHEY, CDR2 SVGAGI. This CDR3 region has 13 residues.

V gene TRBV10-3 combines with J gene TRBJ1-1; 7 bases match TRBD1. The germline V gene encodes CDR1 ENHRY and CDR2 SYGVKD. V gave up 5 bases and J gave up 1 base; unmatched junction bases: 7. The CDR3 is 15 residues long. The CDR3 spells CAISSHTGENTEAFF. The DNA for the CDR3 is TGTGCCATCAGTTCACACACAGGGGAGAACACTGAAGCTTTCTTT.

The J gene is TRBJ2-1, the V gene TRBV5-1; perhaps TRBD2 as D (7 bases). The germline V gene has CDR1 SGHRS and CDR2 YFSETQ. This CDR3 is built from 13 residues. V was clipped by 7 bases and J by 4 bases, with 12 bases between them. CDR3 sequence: CASRGATYNEQFF. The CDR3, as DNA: TGCGCCAGCCGGGGGGCGACATACAATGAGCAGTTCTTC. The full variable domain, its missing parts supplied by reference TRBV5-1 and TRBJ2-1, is KAGVTQTPRYLIKTRGQQVTLSCSPISGHRSVSWYQQTPGQGLQFLFEYFSETQRNKGNFPGRFSGRQFSNSRSEMNVSTLELGDSALYLCASRGATYNEQFFGPGTRLTVL.

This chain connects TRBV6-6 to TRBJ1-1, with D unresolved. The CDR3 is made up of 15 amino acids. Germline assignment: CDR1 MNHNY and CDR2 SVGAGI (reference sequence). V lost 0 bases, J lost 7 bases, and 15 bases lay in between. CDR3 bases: TGTGCCAGCAGTTACTCCCTAAATCGGGAAGGTGAAGCTTTCTTT. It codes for CASSYSLNREGEAFF.

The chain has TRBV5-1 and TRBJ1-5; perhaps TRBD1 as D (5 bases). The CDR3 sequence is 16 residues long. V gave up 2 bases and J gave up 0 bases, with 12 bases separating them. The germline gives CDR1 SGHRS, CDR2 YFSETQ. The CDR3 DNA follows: TGCGCCAGCAGCTTAGGGGCAGGTCATAGCAATCAGCCCCAGCATTTT. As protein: CASSLGAGHSNQPQHF.

This CDR3 reads CASSLDRAYTEAFF. The CDR3 DNA sequence: TGCGCCAGCAGCTTGGACAGGGCATACACTGAAGCTTTCTTT. The rearrangement joins TRBV5-1 to TRBJ1-1; D is possibly TRBD1 (6 bases). Trimming removed 0 bases from V and 3 bases from J, with 9 bases in between. The CDR3 runs to 14 residues. CDR1 is SGHRS and CDR2 is YFSETQ in the germline V gene.

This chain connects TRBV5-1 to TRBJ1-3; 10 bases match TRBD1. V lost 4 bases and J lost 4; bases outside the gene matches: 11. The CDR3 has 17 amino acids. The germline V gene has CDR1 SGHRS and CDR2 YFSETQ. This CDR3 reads CASSAWDRGETGNTIYF. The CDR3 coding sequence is TGCGCCAGCAGCGCCTGGGACAGGGGTGAAACAGGAAACACCATATATTTT.